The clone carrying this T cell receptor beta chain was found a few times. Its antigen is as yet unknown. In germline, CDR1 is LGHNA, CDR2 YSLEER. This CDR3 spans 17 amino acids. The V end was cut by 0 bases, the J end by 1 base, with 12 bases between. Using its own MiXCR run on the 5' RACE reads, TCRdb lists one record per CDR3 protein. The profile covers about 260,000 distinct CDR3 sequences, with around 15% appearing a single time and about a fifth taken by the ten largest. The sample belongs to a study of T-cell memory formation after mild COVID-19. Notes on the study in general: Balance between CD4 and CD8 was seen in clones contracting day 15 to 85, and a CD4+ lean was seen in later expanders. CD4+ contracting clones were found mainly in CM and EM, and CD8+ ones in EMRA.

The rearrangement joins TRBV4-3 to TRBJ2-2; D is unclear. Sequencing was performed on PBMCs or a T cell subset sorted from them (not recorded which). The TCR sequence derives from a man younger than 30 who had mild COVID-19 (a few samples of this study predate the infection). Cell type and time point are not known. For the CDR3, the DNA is TGCGCCAGCAGCCAAGATTTGGCGTACCGGAACACCGGGGAGCTGTTTTTT. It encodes CASSQDLAYRNTGELFF.